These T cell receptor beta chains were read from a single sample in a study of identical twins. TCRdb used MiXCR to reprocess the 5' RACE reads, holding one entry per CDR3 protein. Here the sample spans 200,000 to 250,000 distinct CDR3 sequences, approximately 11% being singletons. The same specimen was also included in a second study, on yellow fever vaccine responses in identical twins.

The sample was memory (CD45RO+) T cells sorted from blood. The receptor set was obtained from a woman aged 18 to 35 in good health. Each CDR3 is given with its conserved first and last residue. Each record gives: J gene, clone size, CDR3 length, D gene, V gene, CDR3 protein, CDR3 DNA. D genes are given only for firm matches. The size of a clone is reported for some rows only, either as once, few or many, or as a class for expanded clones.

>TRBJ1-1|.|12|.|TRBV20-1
CSARFVNTEAFF
TGCAGTGCTAGGTTTGTAAACACTGAAGCTTTCTTT
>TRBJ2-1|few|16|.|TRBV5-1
CASSRSDYQMGNEQFF
TGCGCCAGCAGCCGTAGCGACTATCAGATGGGGAATGAGCAGTTCTTC
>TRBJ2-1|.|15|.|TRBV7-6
CASSGRGAGYNEQFF
TGTGCCAGCAGCGGCAGGGGGGCGGGCTACAATGAGCAGTTCTTC
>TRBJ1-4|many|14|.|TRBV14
CASSLTRGAEKLFF
TGTGCCAGCAGCCTTACTCGGGGGGCAGAAAAACTGTTTTTT
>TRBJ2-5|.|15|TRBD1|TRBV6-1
CASSRGTGAQETQYF
TGTGCCAGCAGTCGCGGGACAGGTGCTCAAGAGACCCAGTACTTC
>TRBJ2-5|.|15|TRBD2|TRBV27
CASSFLAGGLETQYF
TGTGCCAGCAGTTTTCTAGCGGGGGGATTAGAGACCCAGTACTTC
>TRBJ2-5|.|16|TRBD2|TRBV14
CASSQGAGVDQETQYF
TGTGCCAGCAGCCAAGGGGCGGGAGTAGACCAAGAGACCCAGTACTTC
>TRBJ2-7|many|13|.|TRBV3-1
CASSQWEGGEQYF
TGTGCCAGCAGCCAGTGGGAGGGGGGCGAGCAGTACTTC
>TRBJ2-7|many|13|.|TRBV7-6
CASSLRVGYEQYF
TGTGCCAGCAGCTTAAGGGTCGGTTACGAGCAGTACTTC
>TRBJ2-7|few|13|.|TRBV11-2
CASRRGTLYEQYF
TGTGCCAGCAGGCGCGGGACATTGTACGAGCAGTACTTC
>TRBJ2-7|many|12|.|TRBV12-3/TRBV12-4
CASKIQGHEQYF
TGTGCCAGCAAAATACAGGGACACGAGCAGTACTTC
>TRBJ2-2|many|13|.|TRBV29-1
CSVTGANTGELFF
TGCAGCGTGACAGGAGCGAACACCGGGGAGCTGTTTTTT
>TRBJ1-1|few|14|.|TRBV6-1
CASSVGDGNTEAFF
TGTGCCAGCAGTGTCGGTGACGGGAACACTGAAGCTTTCTTT
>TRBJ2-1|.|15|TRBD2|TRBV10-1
CASSETSGRNDEQFF
TGCGCCAGCAGTGAGACTAGCGGGAGAAACGATGAGCAGTTCTTC
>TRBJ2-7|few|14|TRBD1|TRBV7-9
CASSFSGGEGEQYF
TGTGCCAGCAGCTTCTCAGGGGGCGAAGGCGAGCAGTACTTC
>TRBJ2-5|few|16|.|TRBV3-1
CASSPPGGGREETQYF
TGTGCCAGCAGCCCCCCCGGAGGGGGGAGAGAAGAGACCCAGTACTTC
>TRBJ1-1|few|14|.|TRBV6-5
CASSWSTVLGEAFF
TGTGCCAGCAGTTGGTCCACCGTCTTGGGTGAAGCTTTCTTT
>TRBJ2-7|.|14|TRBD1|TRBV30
CAWKRQGFSYEQYF
TGTGCCTGGAAGAGACAGGGATTCTCCTACGAGCAGTACTTC
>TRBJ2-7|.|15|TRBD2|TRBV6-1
CASRRQAGLAYEQYF
TGTGCCAGCAGACGACAGGCGGGACTAGCCTACGAGCAGTACTTC
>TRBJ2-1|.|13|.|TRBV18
CASSSKADNEQFF
TGTGCCAGCTCATCGAAAGCTGACAATGAGCAGTTCTTC
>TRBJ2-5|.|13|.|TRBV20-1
CSASGGSGETQYF
TGCAGTGCTAGTGGCGGTAGCGGAGAGACCCAGTACTTC
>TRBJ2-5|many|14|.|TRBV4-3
CASSQETLQETQYF
TGCGCCAGCAGCCAAGAAACCCTCCAAGAGACCCAGTACTTC
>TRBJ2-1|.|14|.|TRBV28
CASSFLVKYNEQFF
TGTGCCAGCAGTTTTTTGGTCAAATACAATGAGCAGTTCTTC
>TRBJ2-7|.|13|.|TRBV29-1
CSVGRRTSYEQYF
TGCAGCGTTGGTAGGCGTACGTCCTACGAGCAGTACTTC
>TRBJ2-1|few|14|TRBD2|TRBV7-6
CASSLKTSGGEQFF
TGTGCCAGCAGCTTAAAGACTAGCGGGGGTGAGCAGTTCTTC
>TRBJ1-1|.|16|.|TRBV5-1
CASSLRIRGGNTEAFF
TGCGCCAGCAGCTTGAGGATTCGGGGCGGGAACACTGAAGCTTTCTTT
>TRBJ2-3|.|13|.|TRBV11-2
CASSRAVSDTQYF
TGTGCCAGCAGCCGTGCAGTATCAGATACGCAGTATTTT
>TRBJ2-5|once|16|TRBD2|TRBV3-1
CASSQDQRGSEETQYF
TGTGCCAGCAGCCAAGATCAGCGGGGGTCGGAAGAGACCCAGTACTTC
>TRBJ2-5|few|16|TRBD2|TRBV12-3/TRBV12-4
CASRGSSGGLLETQYF
TGTGCCAGCCGCGGGTCTAGCGGGGGTTTGTTGGAGACCCAGTACTTC
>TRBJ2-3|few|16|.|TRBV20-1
CSARDVRFEGTDTQYF
TGCAGTGCTAGAGATGTGCGGTTTGAGGGCACAGATACGCAGTATTTT
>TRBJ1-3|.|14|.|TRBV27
CASRATGLGNTIYF
TGTGCCAGCAGAGCGACAGGCCTCGGAAACACCATATATTTT
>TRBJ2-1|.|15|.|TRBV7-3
CASSLAGAGYNEQFF
TGTGCCAGCAGCTTAGCAGGGGCGGGTTACAATGAGCAGTTCTTC
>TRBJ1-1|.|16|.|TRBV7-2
CASTPRGGRMNTEAFF
TGTGCCAGCACCCCACGCGGGGGGCGGATGAACACTGAAGCTTTCTTT
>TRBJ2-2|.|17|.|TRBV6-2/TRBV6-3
CASSYSPKEDYTGELFF
TGTGCCAGCAGTTACTCCCCCAAAGAAGATTACACCGGGGAGCTGTTTTTT
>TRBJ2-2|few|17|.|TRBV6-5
CASSYSFRQGVTGELFF
TGTGCCAGCAGTTACTCGTTTAGGCAGGGTGTCACCGGGGAGCTGTTTTTT
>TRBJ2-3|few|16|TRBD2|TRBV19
CASSTRTSGSGYTQYF
TGTGCCAGTAGTACCCGCACTAGCGGGAGTGGCTATACGCAGTATTTT
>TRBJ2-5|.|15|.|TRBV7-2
CASSLAGRYQETQYF
TGTGCCAGCAGCTTAGCGGGACGGTACCAAGAGACCCAGTACTTC
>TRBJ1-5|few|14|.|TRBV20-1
CSARVQGFSQPQHF
TGCAGTGCTAGGGTCCAGGGGTTTTCTCAGCCCCAGCATTTT
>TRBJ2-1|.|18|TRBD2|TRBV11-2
CASSSGTSGRLSYNEQFF
TGTGCCAGCAGCTCCGGGACTAGCGGCCGATTATCCTACAATGAGCAGTTCTTC
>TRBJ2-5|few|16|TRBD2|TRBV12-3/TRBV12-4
CASSLALAGGQETQYF
TGTGCCAGCAGTTTAGCATTAGCGGGGGGCCAAGAGACCCAGTACTTC
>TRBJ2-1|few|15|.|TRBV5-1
CASSLGPGRSNEQFF
TGCGCCAGCAGCTTGGGGCCCGGGCGCTCCAATGAGCAGTTCTTC
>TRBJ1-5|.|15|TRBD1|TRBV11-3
CASSSTGISNQPQHF
TGTGCCAGCAGCTCGACAGGGATTAGCAATCAGCCCCAGCATTTT
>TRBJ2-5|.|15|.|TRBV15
CATSRDRRDGETQYF
TGTGCCACCAGCAGAGATCGAAGGGATGGGGAGACCCAGTACTTC
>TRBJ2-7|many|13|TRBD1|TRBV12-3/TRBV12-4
CASSSGQGYEQYF
TGTGCCAGCAGCTCGGGACAGGGGTACGAGCAGTACTTC